Shown below are 29 T cell receptor beta chains from a single sample sequenced in a study of blood T cell repertoires in COVID-19. The method was immunoSEQ multiplex PCR; TCRdb's version includes in-frame clones alone and lacks a portion of them. The data show approximately 210,000 clones, more than 75% seen once. The sequenced sample consisted of peripheral blood. These receptors originate from a man between 50 and 59 years old with COVID-19, enrolled during active disease.

The rearrangement uses TRBV19 and TRBJ2-3; 12 bases match TRBD2. V shed 4 bases, J shed 3 bases, and the junction held 8 bases outside the gene matches. The CDR3 has 17 residues. Looked up from germline, CDR1 is LNHDA and CDR2 is SQIVND (reference sequence). CDR3 nucleotide sequence: TGTGCCAGTAGTAGAAAGGGACTAGCGGGCGGAACAGATACGCAGTATTTT. As protein: CASSRKGLAGGTDTQYF.

The rearrangement uses TRBV6-4 and TRBJ2-3, with D possibly TRBD1 on 5 matching bases. V gave up 2 bases and J gave up 1 base, with 7 bases separating them. This CDR3 is built from 14 residues. Germline V lookup: CDR1 MRHNA, CDR2 SNTAGT. CDR3 coding DNA: TGTGCCAGCAGTGACGGACACCGCACAGATACGCAGTATTTT. Amino acid sequence: CASSDGHRTDTQYF.

The V call is TRBV6-2 or TRBV6-3, the J call TRBJ2-1; D possibly corresponds to TRBD2 (5 bases). Germline-derived CDR1 and CDR2 are MNHEY and SVGEGT. V lost 5 bases and J lost 7, with 12 bases in between. The CDR3 extends over 13 amino acids. CDR3 protein: CASSTGESNEQFF. The CDR3, as DNA: TGTGCCAGCAGTACCGGGGAATCTAATGAGCAGTTCTTC.

The chain employs TRBV12-3 or TRBV12-4 and TRBJ2-5; D may be TRBD2 (6 bases). This CDR3 contains 13 residues. V was trimmed by 4 bases and J by 5 bases, leaving 11 bases between them. The CDR3 sequence is CASSSFAGETQYF. DNA of the CDR3: TGTGCCAGCAGTTCCTTCGCGGGGGAGACCCAGTACTTC.

The rearrangement uses TRBV19 and TRBJ2-2; D is ambiguous. Trimming left V 1 base short and J 4 bases short, with 7 bases between. The CDR3 contains 14 residues. CDR1 and CDR2 from the germline V gene are LNHDA and SQIVND (reference sequence). The CDR3 DNA follows: TGTGCCAGTAGTATAGGTAGTGGCACCGGGGAGCTGTTTTTT. Translating gives CASSIGSGTGELFF.

V usage is TRBV11-2 and J usage is TRBJ2-1; 15 bases map to TRBD2. This CDR3 is 18 amino acids long. The trim removed 1 base at V and 4 bases at J, leaving 5 bases unmatched. CDR1 is SGHAT, CDR2 FQNNGV, per germline. This CDR3 is CASSLVRTSGGDYNEQFF. The CDR3 region has the DNA TGTGCCAGCAGCTTAGTTCGGACTAGCGGGGGGGATTACAATGAGCAGTTCTTC.

The gene calls are TRBV11-2 and TRBJ2-3; TRBD2 might be the D (7 bases). With 5 bases removed from V and 3 bases from J, the gap between germline ends came to 15 bases. Germline V gene data show CDR1 as SGHAT and CDR2 as FQNNGV. This CDR3 region has 15 residues. The CDR3 sequence: CASSLGRGWTDTQYF. In DNA, the CDR3 is TGTGCCAGCAGCCTTGGGAGGGGGTGGACAGATACGCAGTATTTT.

The rearrangement uses TRBV11-2 and TRBJ1-2, with 7 bases aligning to TRBD1. The junction had 13 bases not matched to a gene; V was cut back by 1 base and J by 2 bases. This CDR3 spans 18 amino acids. Germline V lookup: CDR1 SGHAT, CDR2 FQNNGV. The CDR3 is CASSLGLVGDRPNYGYTF. CDR3 coding DNA: TGTGCCAGCAGCTTAGGTTTAGTAGGGGACAGACCAAACTATGGCTACACCTTC.

The chain carries TRBV7-9 and TRBJ1-3, with no clear D. V was pared by 4 bases and J by 0 bases, with 19 bases between. Germline assignment: CDR1 SEHNR and CDR2 FQNEAQ (reference sequence). The CDR3 spans 18 residues. The CDR3 is CASSSLRSLLDSGNTIYF. The CDR3 DNA reads as TGTGCCAGCAGCTCCCTGAGGAGCTTACTCGACTCTGGAAACACCATATATTTT.

The chain has TRBV5-1 and TRBJ2-7, with 7 bases aligning to TRBD1. J gave up 0 bases and V 1 base, and 1 base lay outside the gene matches. The CDR3 covers 14 residues. From germline, CDR1 is SGHRS and CDR2 YFSETQ. This CDR3 reads CASSLNRGSYEQYF. Here the CDR3 DNA reads TGCGCCAGCAGCTTGAACAGGGGCTCCTACGAGCAGTACTTC.

This clone was counted a few times. The V call is TRBV30, the J call TRBJ2-7, with 9 bases that match TRBD1. Germline CDR1 is GTSNPN and CDR2 is SVGIG (reference sequence). The junction had 1 base not matched to a gene; V was cut back by 5 bases and J by 2 bases. The CDR3 is made up of 12 amino acids. In DNA, the CDR3 is TGTGCCTGGGGGACAGGGCCCTACGAGCAGTACTTC. It translates to CAWGTGPYEQYF. The entire variable domain, with the rest obtained from reference TRBV30 and TRBJ2-7, is as follows: SQTIHQWPATLVQPVGSPLSLECTVEGTSNPNLYWYRQAAGRGLQLLFYSVGIGQISSEVPQNLSASRPQDRQFILSSKKLLLSDSGFYLCAWGTGPYEQYFGPGTRLTVT.

This clone appeared a single time. The chain couples TRBV19 to TRBJ1-1, with 12 bases lining up with TRBD1. Germline CDR1 and CDR2: LNHDA and SQIVND (reference sequence). V trimming: 9 bases; J trimming: 6 bases; junction bases outside the gene matches: 5. This CDR3 region has 13 residues. This CDR3 is CASWDRGPSEAFF. The CDR3 nucleotides read TGTGCCAGCTGGGACAGGGGGCCGTCTGAAGCTTTCTTT.

This chain links TRBV23-1 with TRBJ1-1, with D perhaps TRBD1 (5 bases). TRBV23-1 qualifies as an ORF whose function is uncertain. The V and J ends lost 2 bases and 4 bases respectively, with 23 bases between them. This CDR3 is built from 18 residues. Here the CDR3 DNA reads TGCGCCAGCAGTCAACTCACACAGGTCTCGCTTGGGGTCACTGAAGCTTTCTTT. Translating gives CASSQLTQVSLGVTEAFF.

This chain joins TRBV7-9 and TRBJ1-1; D remains unclear. Looked up from germline, CDR1 is SEHNR and CDR2 is FQNEAQ (reference sequence). V was cut by 5 bases and J by 3 bases, with 10 bases left in between. There are 13 residues in the CDR3. CDR3 bases: TGTGCCAGCAGCCAAGACACCCACACTGAAGCTTTCTTT. It encodes CASSQDTHTEAFF.

V gene TRBV12-3 or TRBV12-4 combines with J gene TRBJ2-7, with D possibly TRBD2 on 5 matching bases. V was clipped by 7 bases and J by 4 bases, with 11 bases between them. This CDR3 has 12 residues. DNA for the CDR3: TGTGCCAGCACCGGGAATGCGTACGAGCAGTACTTC. Its protein product is CASTGNAYEQYF.

The rearrangement uses TRBV27 and TRBJ2-7; TRBD2 might be the D (6 bases). V was trimmed by 3 bases and J by 2 bases, leaving 11 bases between them. Germline CDR1 is MNHEY and CDR2 is SMNVEV (reference sequence). The CDR3 has 14 amino acids. As DNA, the CDR3 is TGTGCCAGCAGTTTTAGCGGTAGGCCCTACGAGCAGTACTTC. Amino acids: CASSFSGRPYEQYF.

V and J are TRBV4-2 and TRBJ1-4; tentative D call: TRBD1 (5 bases). Germline CDR1 reads LGHNA; CDR2 reads YNFKEQ. The ends were cut back, 0 bases at V and 5 bases at J, with 10 bases in the middle. CDR3 length equals 15 residues. CDR3 sequence: CASSQDGTGNEKLFF. CDR3 in DNA: TGTGCCAGCAGCCAAGATGGGACTGGGAATGAAAAACTGTTTTTT.

This chain joins TRBV19 and TRBJ2-4; 7 bases fit TRBD1. Germline CDR1 is LNHDA and CDR2 is SQIVND (reference sequence). The ends lost 1 base at V and 8 bases at J; junction bases unmatched: 5. The CDR3 consists of 14 residues. CDR3 sequence: CASSIGQGVDIQYF. The CDR3 coding sequence is TGTGCCAGTAGTATAGGGCAGGGGGTGGACATTCAGTACTTC.

V usage is TRBV7-2 and J usage is TRBJ2-1; 9 bases agree with TRBD2. Germline-derived CDR1 and CDR2 are SGHTA and FQGNSA. J gave up 7 bases and V 4 bases, and 8 bases lay outside the gene matches. CDR3 length equals 15 residues. The DNA for the CDR3 is TGTGCCAGCAGCTCTAGCGGGACGTGGTTGAATGAGCAGTTCTTC. Translating gives CASSSSGTWLNEQFF.

V is TRBV14 and J is TRBJ2-1, with D tentatively TRBD2 (6 bases). V was pared by 6 bases and J by 6 bases, with 15 bases between. CDR1 and CDR2 (germline): SGHDN, FVKESK. CDR3 length: 14 residues. The CDR3 is CASREAGTGNEQFF. CDR3 sequence (DNA): TGTGCCAGCAGGGAGGCGGGAACTGGCAATGAGCAGTTCTTC.

The chain has TRBV5-4 and TRBJ2-7; 8 bases are shared with TRBD1. Germline V CDR1 and CDR2: SGHNT, YYREEE (reference sequence). V was clipped by 4 bases and J by 2 bases; unmatched bases: 5. CDR3 length: 14 residues. The CDR3 DNA reads as TGTGCCAGCAGCACAAGGACAGGGCCCTACGAGCAGTACTTC. It is translated as CASSTRTGPYEQYF.

The rearrangement links TRBV5-1 to TRBJ1-6; perhaps TRBD1 as D (5 bases). Trimming took 3 bases from V and 14 from J, leaving 15 bases between them. The length of the CDR3 is 13 residues. Germline V lookup: CDR1 SGHRS, CDR2 YFSETQ. The CDR3 DNA reads TGCGCCAGCAGCTCACTCGACAGTCCAGCCCTCCACTTT. It encodes CASSSLDSPALHF. Based on the CDR3 plus reference TRBV5-1 and TRBJ1-6, the full variable domain is KAGVTQTPRYLIKTRGQQVTLSCSPISGHRSVSWYQQTPGQGLQFLFEYFSETQRNKGNFPGRFSGRQFSNSRSEMNVSTLELGDSALYLCASSSLDSPALHFGNGTRLTVT.

CDR3 sequence (DNA): TGTGCCAGCAGTTACGGCGGGGCAAGGGATACGCAGTATTTT. Amino acids: CASSYGGARDTQYF. The chain uses TRBV6-2 or TRBV6-3 and TRBJ2-3; D is possibly TRBD2 (6 bases). Germline V gives CDR1 MNHEY, CDR2 SVGEGT. The CDR3 consists of 14 residues. V dropped 2 bases and J dropped 6 bases, with 12 bases sitting between them.

The V gene is TRBV7-2, the J gene TRBJ2-1; 10 bases match TRBD2. V gave up 5 bases and J gave up 11 bases; unmatched junction bases: 12. Germline V lookup: CDR1 SGHTA, CDR2 FQGNSA. The CDR3 has 15 residues. The CDR3 region is CASSPPTSGVLQQFF. The CDR3 DNA reads TGTGCCAGCAGCCCCCCCACTAGCGGGGTGTTGCAGCAGTTCTTC.

The rearrangement uses TRBV2 and TRBJ2-7, with 7 bases that match TRBD1. CDR1 SNHLY and CDR2 FYNNEI come from the germline V gene. With 8 bases clipped from V and 4 bases from J, the junction kept 5 bases outside the gene matches. The CDR3 length is 12 residues. DNA for the CDR3: TGTGCCAGCTCCGGGACAGCTTACGAGCAGTACTTC. This translates into CASSGTAYEQYF.

CDR3 bases: TGTGCCAGCAGCAGTAGGAGGGATGGCAATGAAAAACTGTTTTTT. Its protein product is CASSSRRDGNEKLFF. V and J are TRBV27 and TRBJ1-4; no firm D call. V was cut by 6 bases and J by 5 bases, with 16 bases left in between. Germline CDR1 reads MNHEY; CDR2 reads SMNVEV (reference sequence). The CDR3 is 15 amino acids.

This clone appeared a few times. The chain uses TRBV7-7 and TRBJ2-7; a possible D gene is TRBD2 (6 bases). Trimming took off 5 bases at V and 1 base at J, with 12 bases between the two ends. The CDR3 loop spans 14 amino acids. Looked up from germline, CDR1 is SSHAT and CDR2 is FNYEAQ (reference sequence). In DNA form, the CDR3 reads TGTGCCAGCAGCCTCGGGGGTACTTCCTACGAGCAGTACTTC. Its translation: CASSLGGTSYEQYF.

In regard to this clone: The same CDR3 also results from other DNA sequences found in this sample. The chain carries TRBV10-3 and TRBJ2-7, with 9 nucleotides matching TRBD2. CDR1 ENHRY and CDR2 SYGVKD come from the germline V gene. The CDR3 consists of 13 residues. The V gene end was trimmed by 4 bases and the J gene end by 7 bases; junction bases not matched to a gene: 5. The CDR3 DNA reads as TGTGCCATCAGTGCGGGCGGGAGGGGGGAGCAGTACTTC. It is translated as CAISAGGRGEQYF.

The table lists this clone with a count of one. The chain has TRBV7-8 and TRBJ2-7; D perhaps matches TRBD1 (5 bases). With 4 bases removed from V and 2 bases from J, the gap between germline ends came to 18 bases. Germline loops: CDR1 SGHVS, CDR2 FQNEAQ. CDR3 length: 16 residues. CDR3 residues: CASSSQDPVPPYEQYF. The CDR3 DNA follows: TGTGCCAGCAGCTCACAGGACCCAGTACCCCCCTACGAGCAGTACTTC.